The 25 T cell receptor beta chains in this list originate from one sample, sequenced in a study of cytomegalovirus exposure and HLA in healthy donors. The primer mix had 60 Vbeta and 13 Jbeta primers. The protocol was immunoSEQ multiplex PCR, while the TCRdb copy is restricted to in-frame clones and leaves out a portion. This table holds about 120,000 clones, over 50% found once. Sequenced input: PBMCs. The receptors were gathered from a woman aged 40 to 50 in good health and CMV-seropositive.

The CDR3 reads CASSYSTGYEQYF. The DNA of the CDR3 is TGTGCCAGCAGTTACTCGACTGGCTACGAGCAGTACTTC. The V gene is TRBV6-5, the J gene TRBJ2-7; D unresolved. This CDR3 has 13 residues. The V end lost 0 bases, the J end lost 3 bases, and 6 bases lay between the germline ends. Per germline, CDR1 MNHEY and CDR2 SVGAGI.

The chain joins TRBV5-1 to TRBJ2-5, with TRBD2 matching over 15 bases. Germline-derived CDR1 and CDR2 are SGHRS and YFSETQ. V trimming: 6 bases; J trimming: 5 bases; junction bases outside the gene matches: 8. The CDR3 loop spans 16 amino acids. The DNA of the CDR3 is TGCGCCAGCAAGGGACTAGCGGGGGGCCCCGTTGAGACCCAGTACTTC. Its protein is CASKGLAGGPVETQYF.

The J gene is TRBJ1-6, the V gene TRBV27; possibly TRBD1 for D (6 bases). Germline V lookup: CDR1 MNHEY, CDR2 SMNVEV (reference sequence). There are 17 residues in the CDR3. V shed 7 bases and J shed 7 bases, with 23 bases lying between them. The CDR3 region is CASTRAGGSAVNSPLHF. As DNA, the CDR3 is TGTGCCAGCACGCGTGCGGGGGGCTCCGCCGTGAATTCACCCCTCCACTTT.

This clone occurred a few times. The chain combines TRBV28 with TRBJ1-1; perhaps TRBD1 as D (6 bases). V lost 7 bases and J 0 bases, leaving 9 bases between the germline ends. Germline V gene sequence: CDR1 MDHEN, CDR2 SYDVKM. The CDR3 spans 13 residues. CDR3 nucleotides: TGTGCCAGCACAGGGGCGATGAACACTGAAGCTTTCTTT. It is translated as CASTGAMNTEAFF.

The CDR3 nucleotides are TGTGCCAGCTCAGTGGAAGAACTAGATGAAGCTTTCTTT. This codes for CASSVEELDEAFF. This sequence joins TRBV18 and TRBJ1-1; D remains unclear. This CDR3 spans 13 amino acids. CDR1 is KGHSH and CDR2 is LQKENI in the germline V gene. V gave up 5 bases and J gave up 7 bases, with 14 bases separating them. Looking up the rest from reference TRBV18 and TRBJ1-1 gives the full variable domain: NAGVMQNPRHLVRRRGQEARLRCSPMKGHSHVYWYRQLPEEGLKFMVYLQKENIIDESGMPKERFSAEFPKEGPSILRIQQVVRGDSAAYFCASSVEELDEAFFGQGTRLTVV.

This chain uses TRBV7-9 with TRBJ2-3; TRBD1 is a possible D gene (6 bases). This CDR3 contains 18 residues. Trimming removed 5 bases at V and 0 bases at J, with 21 bases between. Germline V gives CDR1 SEHNR, CDR2 FQNEAQ (reference sequence). As DNA, the CDR3 is TGTGCCAGCAGCCAAACAGTTTCGCGGACAGCGAGCACAGATACGCAGTATTTT. Translating it yields CASSQTVSRTASTDTQYF.

This clone was counted between two and nine times. V and J are TRBV2 and TRBJ2-1, with D possibly TRBD1 on 6 matching bases. This CDR3 is 11 amino acids long. Trimming pared 3 bases from V and 14 bases from J, leaving 11 bases between. Per the germline V gene, CDR1 is SNHLY and CDR2 is FYNNEI. The CDR3 nucleotides are TGTGCCAGCAGTGAGGACAGCATCAAGTTCTTC. The encoded protein is CASSEDSIKFF. Together with reference TRBV2 and TRBJ2-1, the CDR3 gives the full variable domain: EPEVTQTPSHQVTQMGQEVILRCVPISNHLYFYWYRQILGQKVEFLVSFYNNEISEKSEIFDDQFSVERPDGSNFTLKIRSTKLEDSAMYFCASSEDSIKFFGPGTRLTVL.

The chain uses TRBV10-3 and TRBJ1-5, with 9 bases that match TRBD1. The germline gives CDR1 ENHRY, CDR2 SYGVKD. The CDR3 sequence is 15 residues long. Trimming removed 5 bases from V and 5 bases from J; junction bases left unmatched: 7. The CDR3 coding sequence is TGTGCCATCAGTTCGACAGGGGGTAACGATCAGCCCCAGCATTTT. As protein: CAISSTGGNDQPQHF.

The V gene is TRBV2, the J gene TRBJ2-1; perhaps TRBD1 as D (6 bases). The CDR3 sequence is 13 residues long. Trimming cost V 1 base and J 8 bases, with 9 bases left between them. Germline CDR1 reads SNHLY; CDR2 reads FYNNEI. This chain's CDR3 is CASSEGRGDEQFF. In nucleotides, the CDR3 is TGTGCCAGCAGTGAAGGCAGGGGCGATGAGCAGTTCTTC.

This chain joins TRBV28 and TRBJ2-1, with 12 bases lining up with TRBD2. The CDR3 loop spans 20 amino acids. CDR1 and CDR2 from the germline V gene are MDHEN and SYDVKM. V was clipped by 3 bases and J by 9 bases; unmatched bases: 21. The CDR3 sequence: CASSFRFGLAGGPSMTEQFF. CDR3 DNA: TGTGCCAGCAGTTTTCGATTCGGGCTAGCGGGAGGGCCATCAATGACTGAGCAGTTCTTC.

The rearrangement uses TRBV4-2 and TRBJ2-3; 12 bases map to TRBD2. With 1 base clipped from V and 4 bases from J, the junction kept 6 bases outside the gene matches. Germline V gene sequence: CDR1 LGHNA, CDR2 YNFKEQ. CDR3 length equals 17 residues. The CDR3 loop reads CASSQGASGRVADTQYF. The CDR3 DNA follows: TGTGCCAGCAGCCAAGGGGCTAGCGGGAGGGTCGCAGATACGCAGTATTTT.

This clone was seen a handful of times. V gene TRBV19 combines with J gene TRBJ1-4; 11 nucleotides align to TRBD1. The V and J ends lost 2 bases and 0 bases, in that order; junction bases with no gene match: 5. The CDR3 has 18 amino acids. Per germline, CDR1 LNHDA and CDR2 SQIVND (reference sequence). The CDR3, as DNA: TGTGCCAGTAGTATATCGGGACAGGGGGGAGCAACTAATGAAAAACTGTTTTTT. Amino acid sequence: CASSISGQGGATNEKLFF.

V usage is TRBV7-8 and J usage is TRBJ2-5; TRBD2 matches 11 bases. The CDR3 extends over 16 amino acids. CDR1 is SGHVS and CDR2 is FQNEAQ in the germline V gene. V lost 1 base to trimming and J lost 3 bases; unmatched junction nucleotides: 4. The CDR3 nucleotides read TGTGCCAGCAGCTTAGAGGTAGCGGGAGGGGAAGAGACCCAGTACTTC. Amino acid sequence: CASSLEVAGGEETQYF.

CDR3 in DNA: TGTGCCAGCAGTGACGGGGGGGCCACAGATACGCAGTATTTT. Protein: CASSDGGATDTQYF. V usage is TRBV6-4 and J usage is TRBJ2-3; tentatively, D is TRBD2 (7 bases). V was clipped by 2 bases and J by 2 bases, with 8 bases between them. The V gene's germline CDR1 is MRHNA and CDR2 SNTAGT. This CDR3 has 14 amino acids.

The table lists this clone with a few counts. The genes are TRBV5-1 and TRBJ1-4; TRBD1 matches at 7 bases. V shed 0 bases and J 7 bases; nucleotides not matched to a gene: 6. Germline CDR1 is SGHRS and CDR2 is YFSETQ. The CDR3 has 15 amino acids. CDR3 residues: CASSLDGTAIEKLFF. The CDR3 DNA reads TGCGCCAGCAGCTTGGATGGGACAGCCATTGAAAAACTGTTTTTT.

This chain uses TRBV5-1 with TRBJ2-3, with 7 bases that match TRBD1. The germline gives CDR1 SGHRS, CDR2 YFSETQ. J gave up 2 bases and V 3 bases, and 6 bases lay outside the gene matches. The CDR3 is 15 residues long. In DNA form, the CDR3 reads TGCGCCAGCAGCTCCGGACAGGAATACACAGATACGCAGTATTTT. This sequence encodes CASSSGQEYTDTQYF. Using reference TRBV5-1 and TRBJ2-3 for the parts outside the CDR3, the full variable domain is KAGVTQTPRYLIKTRGQQVTLSCSPISGHRSVSWYQQTPGQGLQFLFEYFSETQRNKGNFPGRFSGRQFSNSRSEMNVSTLELGDSALYLCASSSGQEYTDTQYFGPGTRLTVL.

The rearrangement joins TRBV11-3 to TRBJ1-6; D ambiguous. V was clipped by 2 bases and J by 9 bases, with 14 bases between them. The CDR3 is made up of 15 amino acids. Germline CDR1 reads SGHNT; CDR2 reads YENEEA. CDR3 amino acids: CASSLSGELTSPLHF. In DNA form, the CDR3 reads TGTGCCAGCAGCTTATCCGGAGAGTTGACTTCACCCCTCCACTTT.

The chain recombines TRBV14 with TRBJ2-7; 9 nucleotides line up with TRBD2. J lost 6 bases, V lost 4 bases, and 1 base had no gene match. Germline V gene sequence: CDR1 SGHDN, CDR2 FVKESK. The CDR3 has 12 amino acids. CDR3 coding DNA: TGTGCCAGCAGCCTAGCGGGGGCCGAGCAGTACTTC. As protein: CASSLAGAEQYF.

The rearrangement uses TRBV29-1 and TRBJ1-2, with 9 bases matching TRBD1. Germline lookup yields CDR1 SQVTM and CDR2 ANQGSEA. V trimming: 5 bases; J trimming: 6 bases; junction bases outside the gene matches: 7. The CDR3 covers 13 residues. DNA of the CDR3: TGCAGCGTTTACAAGACAGGGGGGGATGGCTACACCTTC. This gives the protein CSVYKTGGDGYTF.

J is TRBJ2-3 and V is TRBV12-5; the match to TRBD2 covers 7 bases. With 3 bases clipped from V and 6 bases from J, the junction kept 12 bases outside the gene matches. The length of the CDR3 is 16 residues. Germline assignment: CDR1 LGHNT and CDR2 FRNRAP. The DNA for the CDR3 is TGTGCTAGTGGTTTTGATAGCGGGCCCCACCCGGATACGCAGTATTTT. Translating it yields CASGFDSGPHPDTQYF.

The chain recombines TRBV20-1 with TRBJ2-7; D is possibly TRBD2 (7 bases). This CDR3 spans 11 amino acids. The germline V and J ends were trimmed by 7 bases and 2 bases, with 9 bases remaining between them. Germline CDR1 is DFQATT and CDR2 is SNEGSKA (reference sequence). For the CDR3, the DNA is TGCAGTGGGGGGGGCCCCTACGAGCAGTACTTC. Translation gives CSGGGPYEQYF.

The chain employs TRBV7-6 and TRBJ2-3, with 9 bases matching TRBD2. V gave up 6 bases and J gave up 0 bases; unmatched junction bases: 13. This CDR3 comprises 18 residues. Per the germline V gene, CDR1 is SGHVS and CDR2 is FNYEAQ. CDR3 protein: CASSSPSGTWHSTDTQYF. CDR3 coding DNA: TGTGCCAGCAGTTCGCCTAGCGGGACATGGCATAGCACAGATACGCAGTATTTT.

The V call is TRBV28, the J call TRBJ2-7; 15 nucleotides line up with TRBD2. This CDR3 spans 16 amino acids. Per germline, CDR1 MDHEN and CDR2 SYDVKM. V dropped 6 bases and J dropped 2; count of bases not matched to a gene: 5. Written as DNA, the CDR3 is TGTGCCAGCAGGGGGACTAGCGGGGGGAGCCCCTACGAGCAGTACTTC. Translation gives CASRGTSGGSPYEQYF.

This chain uses TRBV6-1 with TRBJ2-5, with TRBD1 identical over 9 bases. Germline assignment: CDR1 MNHNS and CDR2 SASEGT. This CDR3 is built from 14 residues. With 0 bases clipped from V and 7 bases from J, the junction kept 3 bases outside the gene matches. CDR3 protein: CASSEAPTGGTQYF. CDR3 sequence (DNA): TGTGCCAGCAGTGAAGCACCGACAGGGGGGACCCAGTACTTC.

This clone was seen a single time. V usage is TRBV6-1 and J usage is TRBJ2-3, with a tentative D call TRBD2 (6 bases). Per germline, CDR1 MNHNS and CDR2 SASEGT. The CDR3 has 13 amino acids. V lost 6 bases and J lost 6, with 13 bases in between. The DNA for the CDR3 is TGTGCCAGCAGCTTGATGGCGGGGGATACGCAGTATTTT. Residues: CASSLMAGDTQYF.